What follows are 5 T cell receptor beta chains derived from one specimen sequenced in a study of T-cell reconstitution after alpha-beta-depleted transplantation in children (dated by TCRdb to about 2016). Library preparation employed PCR. The instrument was an Illumina HiSeq 2500. Molecular barcoding was employed in the preparation of TCR libraries, with unique molecular identifiers being used to normalize TCRbeta repertoire quantification. TCRdb ran its own pipeline on the public reads, namely fastp trimming at Q25 and MiXCR clone calling, and kept in-frame beta chains. Rows with one shared CDR3 protein collapse into an entry with the most common genes and DNA. Across this sample there are about 610,000 distinct CDR3 sequences, with roughly a tenth seen only once. The ten largest clones capture about 4% of the sample. Material: PBMCs from the stem cell graft donor, obtained from the stem cell graft. The receptors come from a human donor who donated a stem cell graft to a child with acute myeloid leukemia.

This clonotype has a handful of counts. The rearrangement uses TRBV28 and TRBJ1-5; D may be TRBD1 (5 bases). Germline V CDR1 and CDR2: MDHEN, SYDVKM. Trimming took 6 bases from V and 5 from J, leaving 17 bases between them. This CDR3 is built from 15 residues. CDR3 residues: CASRVDDRNYQPQHF. The CDR3 bases are TGTGCCAGCAGAGTAGATGACAGAAACTATCAGCCCCAGCATTTT.

This clonotype was recorded a few times. This chain connects TRBV7-3 to TRBJ2-5; 12 nucleotides line up with TRBD2. With V trimmed by 1 base and J by 0 bases, 3 bases remained unmatched. The CDR3 runs to 17 residues. Per germline, CDR1 SGHTA and CDR2 FQGTGA. CDR3 sequence reads: CASSLRGLAGYQETQYF. DNA for the CDR3: TGTGCCAGCAGCTTAAGGGGACTAGCGGGTTACCAAGAGACCCAGTACTTC.

Here the CDR3 reads CASRWDRGSYEQYF. The CDR3 bases are TGTGCCAGCCGGTGGGACAGGGGCTCCTACGAGCAGTACTTC. V is TRBV7-2 and J is TRBJ2-7, with 10 bases lining up with TRBD1. The CDR3 covers 14 residues. The ends lost 8 bases at V and 0 bases at J; junction bases unmatched: 4. Germline V gives CDR1 SGHTA, CDR2 FQGNSA.

This clonotype occurred a few times. The V and J genes are TRBV5-1 and TRBJ1-1; 8 nucleotides match TRBD1. The ends lost 6 bases at V and 1 base at J; junction bases unmatched: 5. The V gene's germline CDR1 is SGHRS and CDR2 YFSETQ. The CDR3 runs to 14 residues. In nucleotides, the CDR3 is TGCGCCAGCAACCTGGGACAGGCGAACACTGAAGCTTTCTTT. This sequence encodes CASNLGQANTEAFF.

This clonotype was seen at least ten times. This chain uses TRBV28 with TRBJ2-7; 9 bases fit TRBD2. The CDR3 is 15 amino acids. Per the germline V gene, CDR1 is MDHEN and CDR2 is SYDVKM. The V and J ends lost 7 bases and 3 bases, in that order; junction bases with no gene match: 10. This chain's CDR3 is CASTVAGEAVYEQYF. For the CDR3, the DNA is TGTGCCAGCACCGTAGCGGGAGAAGCGGTCTACGAGCAGTACTTC.